This entry concerns a single TCR beta chain. V shed 5 bases, J shed 0 bases, and the junction held 9 bases outside the gene matches. CDR1 and CDR2 (germline): LNHDA, SQIVND (reference sequence). This CDR3 has 16 amino acids. This record comes from a study of control samples from healthy donors and cancer patients. The protocol was immunoSEQ multiplex PCR, while the TCRdb copy is restricted to in-frame clones and leaves out a portion. This table has 95,000 to 150,000 clones, around nine tenths appearing once. The sequenced sample consisted of blood. This receptor was obtained from a man aged 25 to 45 in good health. The chain combines TRBV19 with TRBJ1-2; 7 nucleotides line up with TRBD1. CDR3: CASSPGGTVANYGYTF. In DNA, the CDR3 is TGTGCCAGTAGTCCCGGGGGGACAGTAGCTAACTATGGCTACACCTTC. The whole variable domain, remainder taken from reference TRBV19 and TRBJ1-2, is DGGITQSPKYLFRKEGQNVTLSCEQNLNHDAMYWYRQDPGQGLRLIYYSQIVNDFQKGDIAEGYSVSREKKESFPLTVTSAQKNPTAFYLCASSPGGTVANYGYTFGSGTRLTVV.